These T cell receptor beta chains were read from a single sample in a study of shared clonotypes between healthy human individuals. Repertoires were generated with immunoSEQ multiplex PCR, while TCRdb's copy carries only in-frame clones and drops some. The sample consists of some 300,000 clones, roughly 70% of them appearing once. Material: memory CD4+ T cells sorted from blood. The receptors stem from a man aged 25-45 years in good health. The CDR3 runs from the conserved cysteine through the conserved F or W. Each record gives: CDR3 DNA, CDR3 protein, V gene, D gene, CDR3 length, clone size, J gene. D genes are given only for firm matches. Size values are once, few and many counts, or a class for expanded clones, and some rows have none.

CDR3 DNA: TGTGCCAGCAGCTTATTGGGCGGGGGAACGGGTTACGAGCAGTACTTC; CDR3 protein: CASSLLGGGTGYEQYF; V gene: TRBV5-4; D gene: TRBD2; CDR3 length: 16; clone size: .; J gene: TRBJ2-7
CDR3 DNA: TGTGCCAGCAGCTTTCTAGGTGAGCAGTTCTTC; CDR3 protein: CASSFLGEQFF; V gene: TRBV5-6; D gene: .; CDR3 length: 11; clone size: .; J gene: TRBJ2-1
CDR3 DNA: TGTGCCAGCAGTGAAGCAGAGACCCCGGGGTACTTC; CDR3 protein: CASSEAETPGYF; V gene: TRBV2; D gene: .; CDR3 length: 12; clone size: .; J gene: TRBJ2-5
CDR3 DNA: TGCGCCAGCAGTGAGATAGTTAACTATGGCTACACCTTC; CDR3 protein: CASSEIVNYGYTF; V gene: TRBV10-2; D gene: .; CDR3 length: 13; clone size: .; J gene: TRBJ1-2
CDR3 DNA: TGTGCCAGCAGCCTCTCGACCTCGCACACCTACAATGAGCAGTTCTTC; CDR3 protein: CASSLSTSHTYNEQFF; V gene: TRBV9; D gene: .; CDR3 length: 16; clone size: .; J gene: TRBJ2-1
CDR3 DNA: TGTGCCAGCAGCCGCGCCGGACCTGGAGCGACCCAGTACTTC; CDR3 protein: CASSRAGPGATQYF; V gene: TRBV5-5; D gene: .; CDR3 length: 14; clone size: .; J gene: TRBJ2-5
CDR3 DNA: TGTGCCAGTAGTATAGTAGGGGGCGGACAGCCCCAGCATTTT; CDR3 protein: CASSIVGGGQPQHF; V gene: TRBV19; D gene: TRBD1; CDR3 length: 14; clone size: .; J gene: TRBJ1-5
CDR3 DNA: TGTGCCAGCAGCTTAAGGGCAGGGGTAGAGACCCAGTACTTC; CDR3 protein: CASSLRAGVETQYF; V gene: TRBV7-3; D gene: .; CDR3 length: 14; clone size: few; J gene: TRBJ2-5
CDR3 DNA: TGTGCCACCCAAAGGGGGTCCCAAGAGACCCAGTACTTC; CDR3 protein: CATQRGSQETQYF; V gene: TRBV2; D gene: .; CDR3 length: 13; clone size: .; J gene: TRBJ2-5
CDR3 DNA: TGTGCCAGAACCCCCCCGAGACTAGCGAGGCGTGAGCAGTTCTTC; CDR3 protein: CARTPPRLARREQFF; V gene: TRBV27; D gene: TRBD2; CDR3 length: 15; clone size: .; J gene: TRBJ2-1
CDR3 DNA: TGCACCAGCACCCCCCACTGGGGCCATGGCTACACCTTC; CDR3 protein: CTSTPHWGHGYTF; V gene: TRBV1; D gene: .; CDR3 length: 13; clone size: .; J gene: TRBJ1-2
CDR3 DNA: TGTGCCAGCAGCTCCGAAAGGGACAGGGCGCTAATCGTCTATGGCTACACCTTC; CDR3 protein: CASSSERDRALIVYGYTF; V gene: TRBV5-4; D gene: TRBD1; CDR3 length: 18; clone size: .; J gene: TRBJ1-2
CDR3 DNA: TGCGCCAGCTCAAGGGGTTTTCCTGCCTACGAGCAGTACTTC; CDR3 protein: CASSRGFPAYEQYF; V gene: TRBV10-2; D gene: .; CDR3 length: 14; clone size: .; J gene: TRBJ2-7
CDR3 DNA: TGCGCCAGCAGCCCACGGACAGGGCCTGGAAACACCATATATTTT; CDR3 protein: CASSPRTGPGNTIYF; V gene: TRBV4-3; D gene: TRBD1; CDR3 length: 15; clone size: .; J gene: TRBJ1-3
CDR3 DNA: TGTGCCAGCAGCTTTAACAGGGGCAAGGAGACCCAGTACTTC; CDR3 protein: CASSFNRGKETQYF; V gene: TRBV7-2; D gene: TRBD1; CDR3 length: 14; clone size: .; J gene: TRBJ2-5
CDR3 DNA: TGTGCCACCAGCAGGAGCACAGGTGGGCACACTGAAGCTTTCTTT; CDR3 protein: CATSRSTGGHTEAFF; V gene: TRBV15; D gene: .; CDR3 length: 15; clone size: once; J gene: TRBJ1-1
CDR3 DNA: TGTGCCATCAGCCGGCGACAGTCTCCAACTAATGAAAAACTGTTTTTT; CDR3 protein: CAISRRQSPTNEKLFF; V gene: TRBV10-3; D gene: .; CDR3 length: 16; clone size: .; J gene: TRBJ1-4
CDR3 DNA: TGTGCCAGTAGTATGGGGAGCAATCAGCCCCAGCATTTT; CDR3 protein: CASSMGSNQPQHF; V gene: TRBV19; D gene: .; CDR3 length: 13; clone size: .; J gene: TRBJ1-5
CDR3 DNA: TGTGCCAGCAGCTTAAGGGAAACAGGGTTTGGTCCCTACAATGAGCAGTTCTTC; CDR3 protein: CASSLRETGFGPYNEQFF; V gene: TRBV7-3; D gene: .; CDR3 length: 18; clone size: medium-sized; J gene: TRBJ2-1
CDR3 DNA: TGCGCCAGCAGCCAAGATCGAGGTACTAGCGGGAGGGCCAATGAGCAGTTCTTC; CDR3 protein: CASSQDRGTSGRANEQFF; V gene: TRBV4-1; D gene: TRBD2; CDR3 length: 18; clone size: .; J gene: TRBJ2-1
CDR3 DNA: TGTGCCAGTAGTCTACGGACTAGCGGGACTTACTCCGAGCAGTACTTC; CDR3 protein: CASSLRTSGTYSEQYF; V gene: TRBV19; D gene: TRBD2; CDR3 length: 16; clone size: .; J gene: TRBJ2-7
CDR3 DNA: TGTGCCAGCAGTGCCGACAGCACAGATACGCAGTATTTT; CDR3 protein: CASSADSTDTQYF; V gene: TRBV6-4; D gene: .; CDR3 length: 13; clone size: few; J gene: TRBJ2-3
CDR3 DNA: TGTGCCAGCAGTGCCCGTTGGAGCGGGAACCTACGGGGGGTAGAGACCCAGTACTTC; CDR3 protein: CASSARWSGNLRGVETQYF; V gene: TRBV6-1; D gene: TRBD2; CDR3 length: 19; clone size: .; J gene: TRBJ2-5
CDR3 DNA: TGTGCCAGCACCCTCGGGTACGGAACTAACTATGGCTACACCTTC; CDR3 protein: CASTLGYGTNYGYTF; V gene: TRBV5-4; D gene: .; CDR3 length: 15; clone size: .; J gene: TRBJ1-2
CDR3 DNA: TGTGCCAGCAGTAGTCCTGCATCTAGCACAGATACGCAGTATTTT; CDR3 protein: CASSSPASSTDTQYF; V gene: TRBV2; D gene: .; CDR3 length: 15; clone size: .; J gene: TRBJ2-3
CDR3 DNA: TGTGCCATCCTCCGGACAGGGACCGTCGAAGGGGGCACCGGGGAGCTGTTTTTT; CDR3 protein: CAILRTGTVEGGTGELFF; V gene: TRBV10-3; D gene: TRBD1; CDR3 length: 18; clone size: .; J gene: TRBJ2-2
CDR3 DNA: TGTGCCAGCAGCTTAAATAGAGGCGACCAAGAGACCCAGTACTTC; CDR3 protein: CASSLNRGDQETQYF; V gene: TRBV11-2; D gene: .; CDR3 length: 15; clone size: .; J gene: TRBJ2-5
CDR3 DNA: TGTGCCAGCTCACTCAGCGGACAGGATCAGCCCCAGCATTTT; CDR3 protein: CASSLSGQDQPQHF; V gene: TRBV18; D gene: TRBD1; CDR3 length: 14; clone size: .; J gene: TRBJ1-5
CDR3 DNA: TGTGCCAGTATGAGGCAGGAGGGCTACGAGCAGTACTTC; CDR3 protein: CASMRQEGYEQYF; V gene: TRBV19; D gene: .; CDR3 length: 13; clone size: once; J gene: TRBJ2-7
CDR3 DNA: TGTGCCAGCAGCCGCCAGACAGGGGGATCGAACACTGAAGCTTTCTTT; CDR3 protein: CASSRQTGGSNTEAFF; V gene: TRBV28; D gene: TRBD1; CDR3 length: 16; clone size: many; J gene: TRBJ1-1
CDR3 DNA: TGTGCCAGCAGTGAATCAGGGTCTAGCACAGATACGCAGTATTTT; CDR3 protein: CASSESGSSTDTQYF; V gene: TRBV6-1; D gene: .; CDR3 length: 15; clone size: few; J gene: TRBJ2-3
CDR3 DNA: TGCGCCAGCAGCTCGGGACCACCTGGCGAGCAGTACTTC; CDR3 protein: CASSSGPPGEQYF; V gene: TRBV5-1; D gene: .; CDR3 length: 13; clone size: few; J gene: TRBJ2-7
CDR3 DNA: TGCGCCAGCAGTGAGTCGAAACTAGCGGGGAGAGGGAATGAGCAGTTCTTC; CDR3 protein: CASSESKLAGRGNEQFF; V gene: TRBV10-1; D gene: TRBD2; CDR3 length: 17; clone size: .; J gene: TRBJ2-1
CDR3 DNA: TGTGCCAGCAGTTACGGGTGGACTAGCGGGAGAAATGAGCAGTTCTTC; CDR3 protein: CASSYGWTSGRNEQFF; V gene: TRBV6-5; D gene: TRBD2; CDR3 length: 16; clone size: once; J gene: TRBJ2-1
CDR3 DNA: TGTGCCAGTAGTACTCTAGCGGGTTCTCTCACAGATACGCAGTATTTT; CDR3 protein: CASSTLAGSLTDTQYF; V gene: TRBV19; D gene: TRBD2; CDR3 length: 16; clone size: .; J gene: TRBJ2-3
CDR3 DNA: TGTGCCAGCAGTTACTTGGCTCTAAGCGGGACCCAGTACTTC; CDR3 protein: CASSYLALSGTQYF; V gene: TRBV6-5; D gene: .; CDR3 length: 14; clone size: .; J gene: TRBJ2-5
CDR3 DNA: TGCAGCGCCGAAACTAGCGGGATTTACTACGAGCAGTACTTC; CDR3 protein: CSAETSGIYYEQYF; V gene: TRBV29-1; D gene: TRBD2; CDR3 length: 14; clone size: .; J gene: TRBJ2-7
CDR3 DNA: TGTGCCAGCAGCTTACTAGCAGGTTGGGAGCAGTACTTC; CDR3 protein: CASSLLAGWEQYF; V gene: TRBV7-9; D gene: .; CDR3 length: 13; clone size: .; J gene: TRBJ2-7
CDR3 DNA: TGCGCCAGCAGTGAGTCTTCTCACGAGCAGTACTTC; CDR3 protein: CASSESSHEQYF; V gene: TRBV10-1; D gene: .; CDR3 length: 12; clone size: once; J gene: TRBJ2-7
CDR3 DNA: TGCGCCAGCAGCTTGGATGGGACTAGCACAGATACGCAGTATTTT; CDR3 protein: CASSLDGTSTDTQYF; V gene: TRBV5-1; D gene: .; CDR3 length: 15; clone size: .; J gene: TRBJ2-3
CDR3 DNA: TGTGCCAGCAGTTTGGGACAGGGTTTCACAGATACGCAGTATTTT; CDR3 protein: CASSLGQGFTDTQYF; V gene: TRBV28; D gene: TRBD1; CDR3 length: 15; clone size: .; J gene: TRBJ2-3
CDR3 DNA: TGTGCCAGCTCACCACGAACCGGGACAGGGACCACCGGGGAGCTGTTTTTT; CDR3 protein: CASSPRTGTGTTGELFF; V gene: TRBV18; D gene: TRBD1; CDR3 length: 17; clone size: .; J gene: TRBJ2-2
CDR3 DNA: TGTGCCAGCAGCCAAACCGGGACAGGGGACTATGGCTACACCTTC; CDR3 protein: CASSQTGTGDYGYTF; V gene: TRBV4-2; D gene: TRBD1; CDR3 length: 15; clone size: .; J gene: TRBJ1-2
CDR3 DNA: TGTGCCATCAGTGGGTATGGTAAGGCGAACACTGAAGCTTTCTTT; CDR3 protein: CAISGYGKANTEAFF; V gene: TRBV10-3; D gene: .; CDR3 length: 15; clone size: once; J gene: TRBJ1-1
CDR3 DNA: TGCGCCAGCAGCCAAGAAGTGACTAGCGGGAGTAGGACCGGGGAGCTGTTTTTT; CDR3 protein: CASSQEVTSGSRTGELFF; V gene: TRBV4-1; D gene: TRBD2; CDR3 length: 18; clone size: .; J gene: TRBJ2-2
CDR3 DNA: TGTGCCAGCAGTCCGTTCCAAGAGACCCAGTACTTC; CDR3 protein: CASSPFQETQYF; V gene: TRBV5-4; D gene: .; CDR3 length: 12; clone size: .; J gene: TRBJ2-5